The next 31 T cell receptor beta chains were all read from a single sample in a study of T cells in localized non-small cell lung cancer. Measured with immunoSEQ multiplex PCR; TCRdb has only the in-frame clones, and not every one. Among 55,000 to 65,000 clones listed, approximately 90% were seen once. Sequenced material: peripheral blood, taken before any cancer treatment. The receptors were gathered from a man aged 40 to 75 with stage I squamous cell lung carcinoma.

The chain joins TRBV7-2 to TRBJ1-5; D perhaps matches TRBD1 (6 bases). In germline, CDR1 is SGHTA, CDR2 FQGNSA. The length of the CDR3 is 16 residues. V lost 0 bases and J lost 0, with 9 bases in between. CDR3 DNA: TGTGCCAGCAGCTTAGCCGAGGACAGTAGCAATCAGCCCCAGCATTTT. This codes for CASSLAEDSSNQPQHF.

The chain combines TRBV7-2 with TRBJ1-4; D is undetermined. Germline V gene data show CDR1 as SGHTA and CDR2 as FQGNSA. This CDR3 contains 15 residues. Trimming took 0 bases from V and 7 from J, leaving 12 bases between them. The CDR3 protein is CASSLAREAGEKLFF. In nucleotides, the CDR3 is TGTGCCAGCAGCTTAGCCCGGGAGGCGGGTGAAAAACTGTTTTTT.

The CDR3 DNA is TGTGCCAGCAGCCAAGGGTTGGAGAGGGGGCGGTACGAGCAGTACTTC. Protein product: CASSQGLERGRYEQYF. The chain carries TRBV14 and TRBJ2-7; 7 bases line up with TRBD1. Germline lookup yields CDR1 SGHDN and CDR2 FVKESK. The ends lost 1 base at V and 4 bases at J; junction bases unmatched: 10. The CDR3 totals 16 residues.

CDR3 coding DNA: TGTGCCAGCAGCTTATCGAGCGGCTATTACAATGAGCAGTTCTTC. Translating gives CASSLSSGYYNEQFF. The chain joins TRBV11-2 to TRBJ2-1, with D possibly matching TRBD2 (5 bases). The CDR3 contains 15 residues. Deletions cut 2 bases from V and 4 bases from J, with 12 bases between. CDR1 and CDR2 from the germline V gene are SGHAT and FQNNGV.

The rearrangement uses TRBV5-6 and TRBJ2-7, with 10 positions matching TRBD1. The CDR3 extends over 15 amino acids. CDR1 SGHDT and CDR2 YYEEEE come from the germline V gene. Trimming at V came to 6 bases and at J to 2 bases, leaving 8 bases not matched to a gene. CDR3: CASTYRDRGPYEQYF. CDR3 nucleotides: TGTGCCAGCACCTACCGGGACAGGGGCCCCTACGAGCAGTACTTC.

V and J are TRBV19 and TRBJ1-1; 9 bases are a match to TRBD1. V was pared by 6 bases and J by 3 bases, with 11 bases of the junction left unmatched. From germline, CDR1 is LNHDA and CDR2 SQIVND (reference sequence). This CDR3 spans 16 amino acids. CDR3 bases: TGTGCCAGTAGCCCCGTCCTGACAGGGGGGGACACTGAAGCTTTCTTT. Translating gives CASSPVLTGGDTEAFF.

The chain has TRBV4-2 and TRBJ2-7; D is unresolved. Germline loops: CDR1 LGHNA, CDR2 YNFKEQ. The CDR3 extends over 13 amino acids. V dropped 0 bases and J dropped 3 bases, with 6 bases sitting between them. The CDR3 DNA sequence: TGTGCCAGCAGCCAAGATCCCCACTACGAGCAGTACTTC. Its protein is CASSQDPHYEQYF.

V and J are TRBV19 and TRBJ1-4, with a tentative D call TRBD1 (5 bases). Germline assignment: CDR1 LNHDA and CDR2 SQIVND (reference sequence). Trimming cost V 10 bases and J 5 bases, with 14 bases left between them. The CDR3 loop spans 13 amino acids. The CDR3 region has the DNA TGTGCCACCTCCGGGACGGTGAATGAAAAACTGTTTTTT. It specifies CATSGTVNEKLFF.

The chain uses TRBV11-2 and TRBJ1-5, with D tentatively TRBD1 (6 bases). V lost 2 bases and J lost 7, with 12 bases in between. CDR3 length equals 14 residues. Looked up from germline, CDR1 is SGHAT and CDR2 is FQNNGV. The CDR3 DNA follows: TGTGCCAGCAGCTTAATGGGGGCAGGGCAGCCCCAGCATTTT. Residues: CASSLMGAGQPQHF.

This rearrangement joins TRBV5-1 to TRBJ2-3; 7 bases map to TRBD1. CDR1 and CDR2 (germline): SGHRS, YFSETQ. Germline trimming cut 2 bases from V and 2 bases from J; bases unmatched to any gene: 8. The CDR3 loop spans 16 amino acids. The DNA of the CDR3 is TGCGCCAGCAGCTTAGGGGACAGCTCAGCCACAGATACGCAGTATTTT. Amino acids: CASSLGDSSATDTQYF. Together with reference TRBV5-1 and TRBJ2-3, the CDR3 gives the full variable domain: KAGVTQTPRYLIKTRGQQVTLSCSPISGHRSVSWYQQTPGQGLQFLFEYFSETQRNKGNFPGRFSGRQFSNSRSEMNVSTLELGDSALYLCASSLGDSSATDTQYFGPGTRLTVL.

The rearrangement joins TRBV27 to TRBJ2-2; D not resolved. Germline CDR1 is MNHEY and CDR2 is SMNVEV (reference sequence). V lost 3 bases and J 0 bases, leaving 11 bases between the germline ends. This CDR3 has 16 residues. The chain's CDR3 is CASSFGVGSNTGELFF. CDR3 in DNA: TGTGCCAGCAGTTTTGGGGTAGGGTCGAACACCGGGGAGCTGTTTTTT.

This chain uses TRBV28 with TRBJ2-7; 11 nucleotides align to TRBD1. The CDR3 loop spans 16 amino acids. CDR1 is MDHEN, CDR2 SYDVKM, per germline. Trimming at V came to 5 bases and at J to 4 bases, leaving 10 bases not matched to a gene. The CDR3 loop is CASSPGTGGVSYEQYF. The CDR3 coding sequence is TGTGCCAGCAGTCCGGGGACAGGGGGTGTCTCTTACGAGCAGTACTTC.

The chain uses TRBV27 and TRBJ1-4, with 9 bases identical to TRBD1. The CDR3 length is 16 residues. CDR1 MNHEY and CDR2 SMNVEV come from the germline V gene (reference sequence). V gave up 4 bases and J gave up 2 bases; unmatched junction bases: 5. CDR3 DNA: TGTGCCAGCAGTTGGGGACAGGGAGGCACTAATGAAAAACTGTTTTTT. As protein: CASSWGQGGTNEKLFF.

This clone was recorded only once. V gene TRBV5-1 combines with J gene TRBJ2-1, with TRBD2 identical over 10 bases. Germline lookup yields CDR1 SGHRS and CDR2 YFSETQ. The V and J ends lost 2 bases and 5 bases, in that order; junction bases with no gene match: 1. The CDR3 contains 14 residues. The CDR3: CASSFGLADNEQFF. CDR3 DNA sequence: TGCGCCAGCAGCTTTGGACTAGCGGACAATGAGCAGTTCTTC.

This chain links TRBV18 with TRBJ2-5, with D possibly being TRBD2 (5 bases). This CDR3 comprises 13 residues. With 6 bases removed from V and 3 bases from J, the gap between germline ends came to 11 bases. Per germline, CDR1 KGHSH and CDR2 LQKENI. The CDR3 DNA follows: TGTGCCAGCTCCGCGGCCGGGGAAGAGACCCAGTACTTC. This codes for CASSAAGEETQYF.

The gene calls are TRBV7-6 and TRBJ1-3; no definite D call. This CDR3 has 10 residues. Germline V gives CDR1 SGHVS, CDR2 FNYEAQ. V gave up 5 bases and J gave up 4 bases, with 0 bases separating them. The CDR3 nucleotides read TGTGCCAGCAGCGGAAACACCATATATTTT. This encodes CASSGNTIYF.

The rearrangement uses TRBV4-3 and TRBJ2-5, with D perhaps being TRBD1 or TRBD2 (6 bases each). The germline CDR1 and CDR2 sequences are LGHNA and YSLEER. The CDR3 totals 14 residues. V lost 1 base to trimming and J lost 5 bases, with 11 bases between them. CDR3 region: CASSQGTGTETQYF. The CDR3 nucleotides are TGCGCCAGCAGCCAAGGTACAGGGACTGAGACCCAGTACTTC.

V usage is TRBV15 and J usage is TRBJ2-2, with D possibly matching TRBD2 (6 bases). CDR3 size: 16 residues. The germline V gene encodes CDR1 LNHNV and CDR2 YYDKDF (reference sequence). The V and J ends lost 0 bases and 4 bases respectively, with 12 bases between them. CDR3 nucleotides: TGTGCCACCAGCAGAGATCGGAGGGAGCTCACCGGGGAGCTGTTTTTT. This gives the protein CATSRDRRELTGELFF. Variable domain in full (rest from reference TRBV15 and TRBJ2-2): DAMVIQNPRYQVTQFGKPVTLSCSQTLNHNVMYWYQQKSSQAPKLLFHYYDKDFNNEADTPDNFQSRRPNTSFCFLDIRSPGLGDTAMYLCATSRDRRELTGELFFGEGSRLTVL.

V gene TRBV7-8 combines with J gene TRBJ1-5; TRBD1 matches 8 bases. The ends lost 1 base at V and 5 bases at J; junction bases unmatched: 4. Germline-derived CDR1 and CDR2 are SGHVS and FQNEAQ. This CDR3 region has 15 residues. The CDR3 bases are TGTGCCAGCAGCTTAGGGGCAGGGGGCCATCAGCCCCAGCATTTT. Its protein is CASSLGAGGHQPQHF.

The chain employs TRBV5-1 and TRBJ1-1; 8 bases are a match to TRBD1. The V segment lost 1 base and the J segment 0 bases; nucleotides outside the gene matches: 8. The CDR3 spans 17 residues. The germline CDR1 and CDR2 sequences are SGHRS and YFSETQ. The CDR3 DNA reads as TGCGCCAGCAGCTTGAGGCAGGGGGCAAGAATGAACACTGAAGCTTTCTTT. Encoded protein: CASSLRQGARMNTEAFF.

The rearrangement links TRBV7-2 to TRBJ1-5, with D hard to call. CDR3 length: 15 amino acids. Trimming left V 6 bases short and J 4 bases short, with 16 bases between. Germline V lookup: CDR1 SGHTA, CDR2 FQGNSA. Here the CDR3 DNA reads TGTGCCAGCAGTCCAAATGGTGGCAAAAATCAGCCCCAGCATTTT. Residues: CASSPNGGKNQPQHF. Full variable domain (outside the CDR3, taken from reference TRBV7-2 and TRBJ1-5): GAGVSQSPSNKVTEKGKDVELRCDPISGHTALYWYRQSLGQGLEFLIYFQGNSAPDKSGLPSDRFSAERTGGSVSTLTIQRTQQEDSAVYLCASSPNGGKNQPQHFGDGTRLSIL.

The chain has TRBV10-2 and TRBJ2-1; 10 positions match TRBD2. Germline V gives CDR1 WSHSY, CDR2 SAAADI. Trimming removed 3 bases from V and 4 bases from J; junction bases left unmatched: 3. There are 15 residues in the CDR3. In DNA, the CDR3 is TGCGCCAGCAGTGACAGGACTAGCGGTTACAATGAGCAGTTCTTC. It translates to CASSDRTSGYNEQFF.

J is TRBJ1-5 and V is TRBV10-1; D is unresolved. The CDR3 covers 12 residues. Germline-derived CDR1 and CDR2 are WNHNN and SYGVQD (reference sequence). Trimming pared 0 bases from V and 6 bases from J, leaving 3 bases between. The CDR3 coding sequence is TGCGCCAGCAGTGAGTCTTTTCAGCCCCAGCATTTT. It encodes CASSESFQPQHF.

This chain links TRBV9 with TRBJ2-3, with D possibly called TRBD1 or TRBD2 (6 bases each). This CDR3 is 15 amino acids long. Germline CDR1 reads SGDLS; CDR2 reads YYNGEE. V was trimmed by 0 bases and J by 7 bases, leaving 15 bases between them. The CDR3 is CASSVATRGDYTQYF. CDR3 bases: TGTGCCAGCAGCGTAGCCACAAGGGGGGACTATACGCAGTATTTT.

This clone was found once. The CDR3 bases are TGTGCCAGCTCCTTCAGGGGGGTCGAGGATGAGCAGTTCTTC. It specifies CASSFRGVEDEQFF. The gene calls are TRBV7-2 and TRBJ2-1; tentative D call: TRBD1 (7 bases). This CDR3 is built from 14 residues. Trimming left V 8 bases short and J 8 bases short, with 19 bases between. CDR1 and CDR2 from the germline V gene are SGHTA and FQGNSA.

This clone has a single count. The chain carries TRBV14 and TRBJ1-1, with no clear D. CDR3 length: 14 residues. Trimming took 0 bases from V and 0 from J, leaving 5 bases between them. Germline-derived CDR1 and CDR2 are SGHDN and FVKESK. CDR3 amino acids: CASSQDGLNTEAFF. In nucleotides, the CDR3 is TGTGCCAGCAGCCAAGATGGACTGAACACTGAAGCTTTCTTT.

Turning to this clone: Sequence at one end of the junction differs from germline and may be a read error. The CDR3 sequence is CEPDSHTNYNEQFF. The DNA for the CDR3 is TGCGAACCCGACTCCCACACCAACTACAATGAGCAGTTCTTC. This chain connects TRBV28 to TRBJ2-1; D gene ambiguous. Germline CDR1 reads MDHEN; CDR2 reads SYDVKM. This CDR3 contains 14 residues.

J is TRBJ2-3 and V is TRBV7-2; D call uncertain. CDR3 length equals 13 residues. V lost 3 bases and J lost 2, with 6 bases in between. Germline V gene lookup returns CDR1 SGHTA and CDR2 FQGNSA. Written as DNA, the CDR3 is TGTGCCAGCAGCTTTGACCCCACAGATACGCAGTATTTT. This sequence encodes CASSFDPTDTQYF.

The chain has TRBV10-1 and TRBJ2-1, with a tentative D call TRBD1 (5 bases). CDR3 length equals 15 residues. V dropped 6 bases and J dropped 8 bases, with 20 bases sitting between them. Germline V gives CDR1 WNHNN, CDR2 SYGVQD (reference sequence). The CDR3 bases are TGCGCCAGCAGCTCCAGGGAAAACGAAGGGGATGAGCAGTTCTTC. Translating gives CASSSRENEGDEQFF.

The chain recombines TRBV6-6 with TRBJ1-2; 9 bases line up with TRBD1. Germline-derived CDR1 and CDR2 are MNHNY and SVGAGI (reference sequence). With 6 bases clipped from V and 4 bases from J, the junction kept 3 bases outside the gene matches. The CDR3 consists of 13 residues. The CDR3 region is CASSQTGGYGYTF. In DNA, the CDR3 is TGTGCCAGCAGCCAGACAGGGGGCTATGGCTACACCTTC.

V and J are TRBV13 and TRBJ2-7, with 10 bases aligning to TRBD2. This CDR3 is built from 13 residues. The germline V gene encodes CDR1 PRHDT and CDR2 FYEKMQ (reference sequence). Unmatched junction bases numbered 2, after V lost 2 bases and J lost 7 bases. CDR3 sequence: CASSLRLAGEQYF. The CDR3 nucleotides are TGTGCCAGCAGCTTAAGACTAGCGGGTGAGCAGTACTTC.